This entry features one T cell receptor beta chain sequence. Other DNA sequences in the same sample also yield this CDR3. Method: immunoSEQ multiplex PCR; TCRdb's copy keeps in-frame clones and lacks some. The repertoire holds around 100,000 clones, with roughly 79% as singletons. These data come from a study of blood T cell repertoires in COVID-19. CDR1 is MNHEY and CDR2 is SVGAGI in the germline V gene. The V gene end was trimmed by 4 bases and the J gene end by 4 bases; junction bases not matched to a gene: 5. The CDR3 is made up of 14 amino acids. The sample consisted of peripheral blood. The sequence was collected from a man aged 65-85 years with active or convalescent COVID-19. The V call is TRBV6-5, the J call TRBJ1-2; 8 bases align to TRBD1. The CDR3 here is CASSSGTGLYGYTF. The CDR3 DNA reads TGTGCCAGCAGTTCCGGGACAGGACTCTATGGCTACACCTTC.